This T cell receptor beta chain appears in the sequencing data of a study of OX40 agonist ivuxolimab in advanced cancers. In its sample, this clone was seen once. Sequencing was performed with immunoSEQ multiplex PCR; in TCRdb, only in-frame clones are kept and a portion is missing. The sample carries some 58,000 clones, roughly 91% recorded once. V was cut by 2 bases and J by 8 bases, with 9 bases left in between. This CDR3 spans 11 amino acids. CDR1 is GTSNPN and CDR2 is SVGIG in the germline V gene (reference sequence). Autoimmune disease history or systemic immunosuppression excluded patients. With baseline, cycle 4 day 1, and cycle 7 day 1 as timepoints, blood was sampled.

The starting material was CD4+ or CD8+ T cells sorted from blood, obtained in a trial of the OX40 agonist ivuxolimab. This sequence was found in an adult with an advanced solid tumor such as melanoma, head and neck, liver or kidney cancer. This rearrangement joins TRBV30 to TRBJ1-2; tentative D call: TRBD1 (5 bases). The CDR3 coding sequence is TGTGCCTGGAGTACCGGGGCCGGCTACACCTTC. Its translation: CAWSTGAGYTF.